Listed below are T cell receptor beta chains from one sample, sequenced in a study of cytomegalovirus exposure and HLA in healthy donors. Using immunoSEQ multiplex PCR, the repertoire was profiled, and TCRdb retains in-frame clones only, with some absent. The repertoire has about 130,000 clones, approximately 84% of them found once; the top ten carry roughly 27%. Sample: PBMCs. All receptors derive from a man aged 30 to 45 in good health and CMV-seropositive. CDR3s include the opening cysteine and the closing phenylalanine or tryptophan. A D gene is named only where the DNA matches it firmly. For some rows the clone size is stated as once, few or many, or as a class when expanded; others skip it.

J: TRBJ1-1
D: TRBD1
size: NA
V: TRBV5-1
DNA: TGCGCCAGCAGCTTGGGACAGGGGTTCAACACTGAAGCTTTCTTT
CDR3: CASSLGQGFNTEAFF

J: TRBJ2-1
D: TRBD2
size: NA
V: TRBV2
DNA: TGTGCCAGCAGCGTACTAGCGGGGGGCCTTAGTGAGCAGTTCTTC
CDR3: CASSVLAGGLSEQFF

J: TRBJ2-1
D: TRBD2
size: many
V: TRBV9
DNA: TGTGCCAGCACCGTCGACGGACTAGCGGGGAATGAGCAGTTCTTC
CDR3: CASTVDGLAGNEQFF

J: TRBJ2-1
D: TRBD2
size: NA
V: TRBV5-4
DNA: TGTGCCAGCAGCGGCGGTGCGGGGGGAATCTACAATGAGCAGTTCTTC
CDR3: CASSGGAGGIYNEQFF

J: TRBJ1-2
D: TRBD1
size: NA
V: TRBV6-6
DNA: TGTGCCAGCAGTTACTCGGGGACAGCGACAGGCCTCTTC
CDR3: CASSYSGTATGLF

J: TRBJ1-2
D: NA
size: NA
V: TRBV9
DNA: TGTGCCAGCAGCGTAGGGAACAGCGGGGGCTACACCTTC
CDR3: CASSVGNSGGYTF

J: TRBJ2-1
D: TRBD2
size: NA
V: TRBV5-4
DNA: TGTGCCAGCAGCATACCCGGGACTAGAAATGAGCAGTTCTTC
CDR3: CASSIPGTRNEQFF

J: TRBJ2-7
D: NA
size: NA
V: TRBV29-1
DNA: TGCAGCGTTGAAGAGGACAGTGACTACGAGCAGTACTTC
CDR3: CSVEEDSDYEQYF

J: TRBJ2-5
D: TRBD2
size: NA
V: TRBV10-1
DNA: TGCGCCAGCAGTGAGGGGACTAGCGGGGTTCAAGAGACCCAGTACTTC
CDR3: CASSEGTSGVQETQYF

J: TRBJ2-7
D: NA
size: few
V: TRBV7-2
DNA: TGTGCCAGCAGCCCACGCGGAGGGTACGAGCAGTACTTC
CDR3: CASSPRGGYEQYF

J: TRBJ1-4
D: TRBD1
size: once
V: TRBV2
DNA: TGTGCCAGCACCCAGGAAGGACAGGGTAATGAAAAACTGTTTTTT
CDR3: CASTQEGQGNEKLFF

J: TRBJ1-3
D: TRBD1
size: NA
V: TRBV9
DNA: TGTGCCAGCAGCGTAGGCCGACAGGGGGGCTCTGGAAACACCATATATTTT
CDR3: CASSVGRQGGSGNTIYF

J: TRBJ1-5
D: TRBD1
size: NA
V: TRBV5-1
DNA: TGCGCCAGCAGCGTGACAGGGGGTGATCAGCCCCAGCATTTT
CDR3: CASSVTGGDQPQHF

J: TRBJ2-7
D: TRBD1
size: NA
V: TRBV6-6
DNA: TGTGCCAGCAGTTACGTCTTACAGGGGTTCTACGAGCAGTACTTC
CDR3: CASSYVLQGFYEQYF

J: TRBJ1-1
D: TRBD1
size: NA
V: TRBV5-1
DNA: TGCGCCAGCAGCTTGGTCTGGCAGGGGGACACTGAAGCTTTCTTT
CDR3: CASSLVWQGDTEAFF

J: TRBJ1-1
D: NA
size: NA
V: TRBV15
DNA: TGTGCCACCAGCAGGATTGGGGGGGGCGCTGAAGCTTTCTTT
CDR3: CATSRIGGGAEAFF

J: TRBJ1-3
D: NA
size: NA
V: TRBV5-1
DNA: TGCGCCAGCAGCGACGGACGGGGGAACTCTGGAAACACCATATATTTT
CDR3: CASSDGRGNSGNTIYF

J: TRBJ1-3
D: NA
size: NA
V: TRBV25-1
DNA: TGTGCCAGCAGTTCCCTGCAGGGTACTGGAAACACCATATATTTT
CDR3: CASSSLQGTGNTIYF

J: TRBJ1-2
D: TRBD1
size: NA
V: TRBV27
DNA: TGTGCCAGCAGTTTAATAAGGGGGCCCCCTAACTATGGCTACACCTTC
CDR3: CASSLIRGPPNYGYTF

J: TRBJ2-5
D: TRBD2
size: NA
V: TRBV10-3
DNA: TGTGCCATCAGTGACCCAGCGGGGCCCGGGGAGACCCAGTACTTC
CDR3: CAISDPAGPGETQYF

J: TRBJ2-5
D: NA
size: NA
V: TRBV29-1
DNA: TGCAGCTCCTACAGGGGGGGAGGAGATAAGACCCAGTACTTC
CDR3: CSSYRGGGDKTQYF

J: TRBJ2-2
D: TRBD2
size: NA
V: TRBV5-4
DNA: TGTGCCAGCAGCAATCGAGACGCGGGAGTTACCGGGGAGCTGTTTTTT
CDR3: CASSNRDAGVTGELFF

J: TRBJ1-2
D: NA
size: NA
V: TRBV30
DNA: TGTGCCTGGGCTACAGGGTTTGGGTATGGCTACACCTTC
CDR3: CAWATGFGYGYTF

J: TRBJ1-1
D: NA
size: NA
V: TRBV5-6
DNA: TGTGCCAGCAGCAGCTGGACAGCTTCCACTGAAGCTTTCTTT
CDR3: CASSSWTASTEAFF

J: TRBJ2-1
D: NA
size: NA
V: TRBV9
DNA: TGTGCCAGCAGCGTAGACGGGGTGCCCCTCTACAATGAGCAGTTCTTC
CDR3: CASSVDGVPLYNEQFF

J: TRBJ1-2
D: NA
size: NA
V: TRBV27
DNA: TGTGCCAGCAAACCTACCATACAGTCCTTCTTGGGCTACACCTTC
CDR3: CASKPTIQSFLGYTF

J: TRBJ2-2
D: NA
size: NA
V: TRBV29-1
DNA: TGCAGCGTTGAGTCCGGGAAGGGCACCGGGGAGCTGTTTTTT
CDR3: CSVESGKGTGELFF

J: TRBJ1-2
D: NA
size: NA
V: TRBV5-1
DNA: TGCGCCAGCAGCTTGGAAACAGGCCTCTATGGCTACACCTTC
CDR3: CASSLETGLYGYTF

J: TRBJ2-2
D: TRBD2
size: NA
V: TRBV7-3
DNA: TGTGCCAGCAGCCTCGTAGGGACTAGCAACAACGGGGAGCTGTTTTTT
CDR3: CASSLVGTSNNGELFF

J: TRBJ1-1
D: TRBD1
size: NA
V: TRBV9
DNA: TGTGCCAGCAGCGTAATGACAGGGGGCTTGAACACTGAAGCTTTCTTT
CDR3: CASSVMTGGLNTEAFF

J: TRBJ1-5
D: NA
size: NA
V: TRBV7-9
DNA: TGTGCCAGCAGCTTAGCGGAGGGGAAGGGCAATCAGCCCCAGCATTTT
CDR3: CASSLAEGKGNQPQHF

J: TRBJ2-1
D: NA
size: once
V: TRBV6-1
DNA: TGTGCCAGCATGCTAGTGGTTCGGGGTGAGCAGTTCTTC
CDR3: CASMLVVRGEQFF

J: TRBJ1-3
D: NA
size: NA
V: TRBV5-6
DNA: TGTGCCAGCAGCTTGGGTTCGTACTCTGGAAACACCATATATTTT
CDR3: CASSLGSYSGNTIYF

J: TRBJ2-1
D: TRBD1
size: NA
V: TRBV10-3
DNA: TGTGCCATCAGTGAAGAGGGACAGGGCTACAATGAGCAGTTCTTC
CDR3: CAISEEGQGYNEQFF

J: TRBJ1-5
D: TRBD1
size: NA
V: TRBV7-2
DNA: TGTGCCAGCAGCTTAGGGACAGGGGGTAGGGGACAGCCCCAGCATTTT
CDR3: CASSLGTGGRGQPQHF